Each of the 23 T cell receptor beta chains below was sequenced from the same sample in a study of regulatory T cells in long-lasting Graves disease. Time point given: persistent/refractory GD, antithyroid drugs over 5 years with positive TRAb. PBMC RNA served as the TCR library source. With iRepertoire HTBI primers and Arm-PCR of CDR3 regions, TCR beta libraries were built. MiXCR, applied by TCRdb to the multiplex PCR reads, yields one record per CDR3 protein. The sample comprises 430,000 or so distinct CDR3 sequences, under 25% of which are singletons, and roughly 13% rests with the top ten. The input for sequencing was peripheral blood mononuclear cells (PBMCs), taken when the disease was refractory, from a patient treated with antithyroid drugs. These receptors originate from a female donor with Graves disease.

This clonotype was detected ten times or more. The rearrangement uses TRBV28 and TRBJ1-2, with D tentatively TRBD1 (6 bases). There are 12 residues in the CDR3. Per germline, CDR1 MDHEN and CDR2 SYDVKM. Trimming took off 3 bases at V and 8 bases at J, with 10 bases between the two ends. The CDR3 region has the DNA TGTGCCAGCAGTTTGGGGGCGGAGGGCTACACCTTC. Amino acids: CASSLGAEGYTF.

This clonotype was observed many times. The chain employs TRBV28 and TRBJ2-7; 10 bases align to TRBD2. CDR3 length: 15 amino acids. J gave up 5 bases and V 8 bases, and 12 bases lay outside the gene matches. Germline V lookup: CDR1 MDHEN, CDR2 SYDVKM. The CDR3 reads CASAALLAGVNEQYF. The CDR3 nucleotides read TGTGCCAGCGCAGCCCTGCTAGCGGGAGTAAACGAGCAGTACTTC.

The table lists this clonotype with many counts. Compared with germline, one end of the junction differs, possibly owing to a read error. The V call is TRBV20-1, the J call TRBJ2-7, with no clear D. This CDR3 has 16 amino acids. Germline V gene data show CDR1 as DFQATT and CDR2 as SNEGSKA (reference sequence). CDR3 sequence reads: CSAREIDTYSSSEQYF. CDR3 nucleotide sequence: TGCAGTGCTAGAGAGATCGACACCTATAGTTCCTCCGAGCAGTACTTC.

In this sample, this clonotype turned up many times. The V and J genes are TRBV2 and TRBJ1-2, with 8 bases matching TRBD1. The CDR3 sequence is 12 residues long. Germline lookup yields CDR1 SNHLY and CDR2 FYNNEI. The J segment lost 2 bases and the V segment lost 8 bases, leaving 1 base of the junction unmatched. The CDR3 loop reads CASRDRNYGYTF. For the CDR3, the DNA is TGTGCCAGCCGGGACAGGAACTATGGCTACACCTTC.

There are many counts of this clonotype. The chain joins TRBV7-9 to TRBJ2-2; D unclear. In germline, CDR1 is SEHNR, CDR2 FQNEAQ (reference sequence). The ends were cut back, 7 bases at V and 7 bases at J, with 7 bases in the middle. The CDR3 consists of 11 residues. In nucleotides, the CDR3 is TGTGCCAGCATTGGCAGCGGGGAGCTGTTTTTT. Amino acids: CASIGSGELFF.

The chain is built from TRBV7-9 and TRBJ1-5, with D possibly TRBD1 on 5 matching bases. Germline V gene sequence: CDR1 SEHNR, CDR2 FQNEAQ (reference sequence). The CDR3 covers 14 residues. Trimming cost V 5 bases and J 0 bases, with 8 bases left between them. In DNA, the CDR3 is TGTGCCAGCAGCCAACAGGATAGCAATCAGCCCCAGCATTTT. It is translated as CASSQQDSNQPQHF.

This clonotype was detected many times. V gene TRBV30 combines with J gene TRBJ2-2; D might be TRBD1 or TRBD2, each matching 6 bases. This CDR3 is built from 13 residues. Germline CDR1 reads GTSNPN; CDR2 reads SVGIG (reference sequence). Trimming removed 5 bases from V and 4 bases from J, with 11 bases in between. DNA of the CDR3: TGTGCCTGGGAGGGGGGAGGCACCGGGGAGCTGTTTTTT. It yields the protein CAWEGGGTGELFF.

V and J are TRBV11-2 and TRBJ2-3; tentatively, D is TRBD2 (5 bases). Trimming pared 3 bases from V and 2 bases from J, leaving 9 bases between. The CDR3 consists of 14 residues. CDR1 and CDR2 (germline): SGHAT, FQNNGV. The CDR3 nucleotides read TGTGCCAGCAGCTTCGGGCGGGTCACAGATACGCAGTATTTT. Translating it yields CASSFGRVTDTQYF. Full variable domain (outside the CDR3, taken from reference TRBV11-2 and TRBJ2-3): EAGVAQSPRYKIIEKRQSVAFWCNPISGHATLYWYQQILGQGPKLLIQFQNNGVVDDSQLPKDRFSAERLKGVDSTLKIQPAKLEDSAVYLCASSFGRVTDTQYFGPGTRLTVL.

The CDR3 sequence is CASSLEPGQGSSDTQYF. In nucleotides, the CDR3 is TGTGCCAGCAGCTTGGAACCGGGACAGGGATCATCAGATACGCAGTATTTT. J is TRBJ2-3 and V is TRBV11-2; the match to TRBD1 covers 9 bases. The CDR3 consists of 17 residues. From germline, CDR1 is SGHAT and CDR2 FQNNGV. Trimming removed 3 bases from V and 4 bases from J; junction bases left unmatched: 11.

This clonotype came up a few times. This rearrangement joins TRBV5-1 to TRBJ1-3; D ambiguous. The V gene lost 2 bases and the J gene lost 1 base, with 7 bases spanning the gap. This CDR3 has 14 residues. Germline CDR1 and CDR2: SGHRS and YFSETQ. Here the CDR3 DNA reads TGCGCCAGCAGCTTCGAGGGTTCTGGAAACACCATATATTTT. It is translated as CASSFEGSGNTIYF. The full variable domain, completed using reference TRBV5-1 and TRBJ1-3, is KAGVTQTPRYLIKTRGQQVTLSCSPISGHRSVSWYQQTPGQGLQFLFEYFSETQRNKGNFPGRFSGRQFSNSRSEMNVSTLELGDSALYLCASSFEGSGNTIYFGEGSWLTVV.

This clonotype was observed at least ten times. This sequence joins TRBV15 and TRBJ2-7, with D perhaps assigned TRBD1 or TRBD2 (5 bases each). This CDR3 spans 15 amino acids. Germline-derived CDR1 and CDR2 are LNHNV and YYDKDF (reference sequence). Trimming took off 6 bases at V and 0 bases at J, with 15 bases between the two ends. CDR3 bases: TGTGCCACCAGTTTTATTGAGGGGAGCTCCTACGAGCAGTACTTC. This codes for CATSFIEGSSYEQYF.

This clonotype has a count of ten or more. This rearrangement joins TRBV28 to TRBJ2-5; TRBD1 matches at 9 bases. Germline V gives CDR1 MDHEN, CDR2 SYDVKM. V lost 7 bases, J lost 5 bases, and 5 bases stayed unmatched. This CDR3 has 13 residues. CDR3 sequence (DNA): TGTGCCAGCACGGACAGGGGAGGCGAGACCCAGTACTTC. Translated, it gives CASTDRGGETQYF.

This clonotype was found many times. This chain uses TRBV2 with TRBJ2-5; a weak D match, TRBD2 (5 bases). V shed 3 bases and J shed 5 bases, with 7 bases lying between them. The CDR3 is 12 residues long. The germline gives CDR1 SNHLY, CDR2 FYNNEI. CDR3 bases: TGTGCCAGCAGTGAGACGGGGGAGACCCAGTACTTC. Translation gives CASSETGETQYF.

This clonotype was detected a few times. CDR3 DNA sequence: TGTGCCAGCAGCTTGACAGGGGGCGCGTACACTGAAGCTTTCTTT. Its protein is CASSLTGGAYTEAFF. The rearrangement links TRBV5-5 to TRBJ1-1; 9 bases fit TRBD1. Germline CDR1 reads SGHKS; CDR2 reads YYEKEE (reference sequence). The trim removed 1 base at V and 3 bases at J, leaving 4 bases unmatched. There are 15 residues in the CDR3.

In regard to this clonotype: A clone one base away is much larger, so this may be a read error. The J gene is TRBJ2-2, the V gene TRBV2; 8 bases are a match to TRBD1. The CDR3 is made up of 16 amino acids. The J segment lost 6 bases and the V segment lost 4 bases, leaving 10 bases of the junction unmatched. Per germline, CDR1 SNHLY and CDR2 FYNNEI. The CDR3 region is CASSGRQGASAGELFF. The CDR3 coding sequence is TGTGCCAGCAGTGGACGGCAGGGGGCTTCAGCCGGGGAGCTGTTTTTT. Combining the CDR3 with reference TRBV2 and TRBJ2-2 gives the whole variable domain EPEVTQTPSHQVTQMGQEVILRCVPISNHLYFYWYRQILGQKVEFLVSFYNNEISEKSEIFDDQFSVERPDGSNFTLKIRSTKLEDSAMYFCASSGRQGASAGELFFGEGSRLTVL.

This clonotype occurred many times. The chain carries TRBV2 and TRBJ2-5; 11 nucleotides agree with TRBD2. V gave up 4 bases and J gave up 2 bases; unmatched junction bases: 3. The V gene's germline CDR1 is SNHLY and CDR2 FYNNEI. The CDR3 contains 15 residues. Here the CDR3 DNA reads TGTGCCAGCAGTGTGGGACTAGCGGTTCAAGAGACCCAGTACTTC. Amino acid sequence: CASSVGLAVQETQYF.

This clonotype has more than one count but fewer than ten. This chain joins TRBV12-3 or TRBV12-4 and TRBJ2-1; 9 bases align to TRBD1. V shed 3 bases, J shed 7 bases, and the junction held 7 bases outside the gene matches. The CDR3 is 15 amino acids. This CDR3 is CASSFWDRVENEQFF. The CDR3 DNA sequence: TGTGCCAGCAGTTTCTGGGACAGGGTTGAGAATGAGCAGTTCTTC.

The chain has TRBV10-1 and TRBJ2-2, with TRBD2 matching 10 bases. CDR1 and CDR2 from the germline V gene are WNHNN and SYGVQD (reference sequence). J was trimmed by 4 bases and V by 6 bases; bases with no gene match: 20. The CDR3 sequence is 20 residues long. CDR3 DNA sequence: TGCGCCAGCAGGGATCAGTTGGTCGTAGCGGGAGGCCACTTCACCGGGGAGCTGTTTTTT. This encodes CASRDQLVVAGGHFTGELFF.

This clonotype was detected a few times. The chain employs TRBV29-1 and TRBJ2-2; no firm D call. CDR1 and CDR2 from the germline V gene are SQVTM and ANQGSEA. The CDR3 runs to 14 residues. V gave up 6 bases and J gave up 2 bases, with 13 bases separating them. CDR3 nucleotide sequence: TGCAGCGTCAAGACCACAATCAACACCGGGGAGCTGTTTTTT. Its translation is CSVKTTINTGELFF.

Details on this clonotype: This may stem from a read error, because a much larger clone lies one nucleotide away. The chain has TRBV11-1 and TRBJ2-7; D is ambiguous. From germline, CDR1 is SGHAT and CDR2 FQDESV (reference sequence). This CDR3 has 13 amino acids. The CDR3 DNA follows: TGTGCCGGCAGCCCCATGTTGGGCTACGAGCAGTACTTC. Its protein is CAGSPMLGYEQYF. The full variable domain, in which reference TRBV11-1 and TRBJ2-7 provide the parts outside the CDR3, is EAEVAQSPRYKITEKSQAVAFWCDPISGHATLYWYRQILGQGPELLVQFQDESVVDDSQLPKDRFSAERLKGVDSTLKIQPAELGDSAMYLCAGSPMLGYEQYFGPGTRLTVT.

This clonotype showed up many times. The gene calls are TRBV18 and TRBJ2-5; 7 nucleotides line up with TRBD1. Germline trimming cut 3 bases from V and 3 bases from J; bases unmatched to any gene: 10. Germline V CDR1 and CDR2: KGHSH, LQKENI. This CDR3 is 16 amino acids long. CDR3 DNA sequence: TGTGCCAGCTCACCCGGGGCACGGACAGGAGAAGAGACCCAGTACTTC. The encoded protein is CASSPGARTGEETQYF.

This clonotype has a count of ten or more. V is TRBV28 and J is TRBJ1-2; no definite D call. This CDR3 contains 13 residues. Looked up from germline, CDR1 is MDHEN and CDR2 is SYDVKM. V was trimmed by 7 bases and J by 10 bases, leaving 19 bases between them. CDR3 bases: TGTGCCAGCACCTCCGAAAGAGCACCCATCTACACCTTC. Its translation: CASTSERAPIYTF.

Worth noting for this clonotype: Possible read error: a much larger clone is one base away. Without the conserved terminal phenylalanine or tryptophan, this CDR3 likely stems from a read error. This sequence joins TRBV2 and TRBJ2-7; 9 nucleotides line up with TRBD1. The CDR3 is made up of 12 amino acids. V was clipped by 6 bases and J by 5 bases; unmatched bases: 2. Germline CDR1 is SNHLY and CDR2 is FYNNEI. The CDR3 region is CASSRDRDEQYL. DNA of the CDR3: TGTGCCAGCAGCCGGGACAGGGACGAGCAGTACCTC.